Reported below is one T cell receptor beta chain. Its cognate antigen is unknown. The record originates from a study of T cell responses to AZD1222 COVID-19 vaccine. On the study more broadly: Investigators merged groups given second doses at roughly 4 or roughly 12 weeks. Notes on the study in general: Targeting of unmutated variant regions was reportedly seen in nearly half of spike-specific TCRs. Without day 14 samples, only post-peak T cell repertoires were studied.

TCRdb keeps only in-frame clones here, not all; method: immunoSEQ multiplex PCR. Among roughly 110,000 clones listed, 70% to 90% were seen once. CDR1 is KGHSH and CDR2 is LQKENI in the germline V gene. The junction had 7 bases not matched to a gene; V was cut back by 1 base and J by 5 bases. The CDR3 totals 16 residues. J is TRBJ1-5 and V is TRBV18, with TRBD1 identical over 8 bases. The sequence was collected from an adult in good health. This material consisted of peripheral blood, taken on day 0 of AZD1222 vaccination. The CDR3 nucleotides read TGTGCCAGCTCACCACGACAGGGGCAGGGCGATCAGCCCCAGCATTTT. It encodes CASSPRQGQGDQPQHF.